The 7 T cell receptor beta chains below all came from one sample that was sequenced in a study of cytomegalovirus exposure and HLA in healthy donors. Vbeta (60) and Jbeta (13) primers were used in the PCR. Produced via immunoSEQ multiplex PCR; TCRdb's table is partial and in-frame only. Its table records 75,000 to 95,000 clones. Sequenced sample: PBMCs. The origin of the receptors is an older woman in good health and CMV-seronegative.

The chain uses TRBV19 and TRBJ1-4; tentative D call: TRBD1 (5 bases). With 5 bases removed from V and 9 bases from J, the gap between germline ends came to 25 bases. The CDR3 contains 17 residues. The germline CDR1 and CDR2 sequences are LNHDA and SQIVND (reference sequence). CDR3 protein: CASSEQGSGTRGQKLFF. Written as DNA, the CDR3 is TGTGCCAGTAGTGAACAAGGGTCCGGGACTCGCGGCCAAAAACTGTTTTTT.

This chain links TRBV11-2 with TRBJ2-2, with D perhaps matching TRBD1 (5 bases). This CDR3 comprises 14 residues. Germline V gives CDR1 SGHAT, CDR2 FQNNGV. The germline V and J ends were trimmed by 1 base and 8 bases, with 11 bases remaining between them. For the CDR3, the DNA is TGTGCCAGCAGCTTAGCACAGGTTAAGGGGGAGCTGTTTTTT. Residues: CASSLAQVKGELFF. The whole variable domain, remainder taken from reference TRBV11-2 and TRBJ2-2, is EAGVAQSPRYKIIEKRQSVAFWCNPISGHATLYWYQQILGQGPKLLIQFQNNGVVDDSQLPKDRFSAERLKGVDSTLKIQPAKLEDSAVYLCASSLAQVKGELFFGEGSRLTVL.

This chain connects TRBV30 to TRBJ2-7; perhaps TRBD2 as D (5 bases). The CDR3 runs to 12 residues. Germline values: CDR1 GTSNPN, CDR2 SVGIG (reference sequence). The V end lost 8 bases, the J end lost 5 bases, and 16 bases lay between the germline ends. The CDR3 loop reads CAQAAAEDEQYF. The CDR3 coding sequence is TGTGCCCAGGCAGCGGCGGAGGACGAGCAGTACTTC.

As DNA, the CDR3 is TGCAGCGTTGAAGCCGGGACAGGGGGATACAATGAGCAGTTCTTC. As protein: CSVEAGTGGYNEQFF. The V and J genes are TRBV29-1 and TRBJ2-1; 11 bases fit TRBD1. The CDR3 has 15 residues. V dropped 1 base and J dropped 4; count of bases not matched to a gene: 3. Germline-derived CDR1 and CDR2 are SQVTM and ANQGSEA.

This sequence joins TRBV6-1 and TRBJ2-7, with TRBD1 matching 8 bases. Germline values: CDR1 MNHNS, CDR2 SASEGT. This CDR3 spans 15 amino acids. J was trimmed by 5 bases and V by 8 bases; bases with no gene match: 14. The CDR3 DNA sequence: TGTGCCAGCCTAGAAAAGGGGACAGGTAGCAACGAGCAGTACTTC. Its translation: CASLEKGTGSNEQYF.

The V call is TRBV5-1, the J call TRBJ1-2, with D possibly TRBD1 on 6 matching bases. Trimming stripped 5 bases from V and 3 bases from J, with 17 bases between. The CDR3 contains 15 residues. Germline V gives CDR1 SGHRS, CDR2 YFSETQ. DNA of the CDR3: TGCGCCAGCAGACACGACAGGCAGAAGGACTATGGCTACACCTTC. Encoded protein: CASRHDRQKDYGYTF.

The chain recombines TRBV19 with TRBJ1-5; D gene uncertain. This CDR3 comprises 15 residues. V was clipped by 3 bases and J by 7 bases, with 16 bases between them. CDR1 LNHDA and CDR2 SQIVND come from the germline V gene (reference sequence). Here the CDR3 reads CASSIEKGADQPQHF. DNA for the CDR3: TGTGCCAGTAGTATTGAGAAGGGAGCGGACCAGCCCCAGCATTTT. Using reference TRBV19 and TRBJ1-5 for the parts outside the CDR3, the full variable domain is DGGITQSPKYLFRKEGQNVTLSCEQNLNHDAMYWYRQDPGQGLRLIYYSQIVNDFQKGDIAEGYSVSREKKESFPLTVTSAQKNPTAFYLCASSIEKGADQPQHFGDGTRLSIL.